Listed here are 6 T cell receptor beta chains from one sample, sequenced in a study of OX40 agonist ivuxolimab in advanced cancers. Profiled with immunoSEQ multiplex PCR; TCRdb holds only in-frame clones, not every one. The sample lists roughly 24,000 clones; 75% to 80% were seen once. Source: CD4+ or CD8+ T cells sorted from blood, taken in a trial of the OX40 agonist ivuxolimab. The receptors were sampled from an adult with an advanced solid tumor such as melanoma, head and neck, liver or kidney cancer.

The chain is built from TRBV14 and TRBJ1-2; D gene unclear. The germline CDR1 and CDR2 sequences are SGHDN and FVKESK. Trimming shortened V by 1 base and J by 9 bases, and 18 bases separated the two germline ends. The CDR3 runs 15 residues. The CDR3 coding sequence is TGTGCCAGCAGCCAAGGGTCAGGCATTGATGGTAGCTACACCTTC. Protein: CASSQGSGIDGSYTF.

This chain uses TRBV29-1 with TRBJ2-2, with D perhaps matching TRBD2 (7 bases). Per germline, CDR1 SQVTM and CDR2 ANQGSEA. The CDR3 is made up of 12 amino acids. V lost 7 bases to trimming and J lost 6 bases, with 12 bases between them. CDR3 residues: CSGEGEAGELFF. The CDR3 coding sequence is TGCAGCGGGGAGGGGGAGGCCGGGGAGCTGTTTTTT.

The chain recombines TRBV11-2 with TRBJ2-5; a weak D match, TRBD1 (5 bases). The V end was cut by 2 bases, the J end by 2 bases, with 12 bases between. Germline CDR1 and CDR2: SGHAT and FQNNGV. The CDR3 is 15 amino acids. The CDR3 nucleotides read TGTGCCAGCAGCTTATCAAGGGGTAAACAAGAGACCCAGTACTTC. This codes for CASSLSRGKQETQYF.

The J gene is TRBJ1-6, the V gene TRBV4-1; the D is unclear. This CDR3 comprises 15 residues. CDR1 MGHRA and CDR2 YSYEKL come from the germline V gene. V lost 1 base to trimming and J lost 9 bases, with 13 bases between them. CDR3 coding DNA: TGCGCCAGCAGCCAAGTATCTGGGAGGCCTTCACCCCTCCACTTT. This encodes CASSQVSGRPSPLHF.

This clone was found once. The V gene is TRBV19, the J gene TRBJ1-6, with 8 bases that match TRBD1. V shed 7 bases, J shed 5 bases, and the junction held 7 bases outside the gene matches. The CDR3 is 15 residues long. CDR1 LNHDA and CDR2 SQIVND come from the germline V gene (reference sequence). The DNA for the CDR3 is TGTGCCAGTACCATTCCGGGACAGGATAATTCACCCCTCCACTTT. Translating it yields CASTIPGQDNSPLHF. Full variable domain (outside the CDR3, taken from reference TRBV19 and TRBJ1-6): DGGITQSPKYLFRKEGQNVTLSCEQNLNHDAMYWYRQDPGQGLRLIYYSQIVNDFQKGDIAEGYSVSREKKESFPLTVTSAQKNPTAFYLCASTIPGQDNSPLHFGNGTRLTVT.

The rearrangement uses TRBV7-7 and TRBJ2-3; tentative D call: TRBD2 (6 bases). V dropped 1 base and J dropped 6 bases, with 14 bases sitting between them. Germline loops: CDR1 SSHAT, CDR2 FNYEAQ (reference sequence). The CDR3 is made up of 15 amino acids. This chain's CDR3 is CASSLVAGQADTQYF. DNA of the CDR3: TGTGCCAGCAGCTTAGTGGCGGGGCAGGCGGATACGCAGTATTTT.